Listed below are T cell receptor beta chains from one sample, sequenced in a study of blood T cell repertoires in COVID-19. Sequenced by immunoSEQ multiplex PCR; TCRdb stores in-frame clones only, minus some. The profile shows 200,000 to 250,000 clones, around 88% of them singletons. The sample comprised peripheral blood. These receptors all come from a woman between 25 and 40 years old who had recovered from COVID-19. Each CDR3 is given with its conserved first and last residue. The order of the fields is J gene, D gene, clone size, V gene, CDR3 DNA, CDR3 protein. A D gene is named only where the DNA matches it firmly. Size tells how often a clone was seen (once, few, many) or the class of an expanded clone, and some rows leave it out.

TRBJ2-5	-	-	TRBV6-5	TGTGCCAGCAGCCCATTAGGGGGAGATCAAGAGACCCAGTACTTC	CASSPLGGDQETQYF
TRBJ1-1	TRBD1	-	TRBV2	TGTGCCAGCTTAACAGGGACAGGGAACACTGAAGCTTTCTTT	CASLTGTGNTEAFF
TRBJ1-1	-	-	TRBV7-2	TGTGCCAGCAGCTTAGATAAGGGGGAGAACACTGAAGCTTTCTTT	CASSLDKGENTEAFF
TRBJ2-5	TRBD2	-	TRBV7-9	TGTGCCAGCAGCGGGGGACTAGCGGCCTCACTCCAAGAGACCCAGTACTTC	CASSGGLAASLQETQYF
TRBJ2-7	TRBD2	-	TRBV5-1	TGCGCCAGCAGCTTGGCCCAAGCGGGGTTAAACGAGCAGTACTTC	CASSLAQAGLNEQYF
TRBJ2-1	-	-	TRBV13	TGTGCCAGCAGCGGAGGACTGAACAATGAGCAGTTCTTC	CASSGGLNNEQFF
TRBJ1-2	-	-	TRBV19	TGTGCCAGTTTCAGTTCCTTTTTTTATGGCTACACCTTC	CASFSSFFYGYTF
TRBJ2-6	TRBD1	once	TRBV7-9	TGTGCCAGCAGCCCACGGGACAGGGTCTCTGGGGCCAACGTCCTGACTTTC	CASSPRDRVSGANVLTF
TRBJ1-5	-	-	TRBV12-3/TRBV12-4	TGTGCCAGCGCGCCGGACCCAGGGCCTGAGCATTTT	CASAPDPGPEHF
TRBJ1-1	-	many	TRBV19	TGTGCCAGTAGTATACGGGGGGGGACTGAAGCTTTCTTT	CASSIRGGTEAFF
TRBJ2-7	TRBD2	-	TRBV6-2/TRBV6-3	TGTGCCAGCAGTTTACTAGCGGAGAACTACGAGCAGTACTTC	CASSLLAENYEQYF
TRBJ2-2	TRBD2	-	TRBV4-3	TGCGCCAGCAGGGGGAGCGGGGGAACCGGGGAGCTGTTTTTT	CASRGSGGTGELFF
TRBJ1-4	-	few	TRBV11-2	TGTGCCAGCAGCTTAGTGGGCCCTGAAAAACTGTTTTTT	CASSLVGPEKLFF
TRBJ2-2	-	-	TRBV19	TGTGCCAGTAGTATACAGAACACCGGGGAGCTGTTTTTT	CASSIQNTGELFF
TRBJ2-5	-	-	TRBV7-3	TGTGCCAGCAGCTTACTCCAGAGGGAGATACAAGAGACCCAGTACTTC	CASSLLQREIQETQYF
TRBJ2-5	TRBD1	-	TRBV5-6	TGTGCCAGCAGCTGGACAGGGGGGGAAGAGACCCAGTACTTC	CASSWTGGEETQYF
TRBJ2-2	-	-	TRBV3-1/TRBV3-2	TGTGCCAGCAGCCCCCGGGCGGGCGGGGAGCTGTTTTTT	CASSPRAGGELFF
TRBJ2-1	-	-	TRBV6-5	TGTGCCAGCACCACCGACAGGTCCTCCTACAATGAGCAGTTCTTC	CASTTDRSSYNEQFF
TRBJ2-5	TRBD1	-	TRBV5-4	TGTGCCAGCAGCGACCGGGACAGGCATTCGGAGACCCAGTACTTC	CASSDRDRHSETQYF
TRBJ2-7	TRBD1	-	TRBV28	TGTGCCAGCAGACCGGGACAGTACTACGAGCAGTACTTC	CASRPGQYYEQYF
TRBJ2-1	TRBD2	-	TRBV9	TGTGCCAGCAGCGTATTAGCGGGGGGGCTTGGAGAGCAGTTCTTC	CASSVLAGGLGEQFF
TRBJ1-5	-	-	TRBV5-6	TGTGCCAGCAGCTCCTTACGGGTAGGCAGCAATCAGCCCCAGCATTTT	CASSSLRVGSNQPQHF
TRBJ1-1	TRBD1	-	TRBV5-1	TGCGCCAGCAGCTTGGCGCAGGGGGGCAACACTGAAGCTTTCTTT	CASSLAQGGNTEAFF
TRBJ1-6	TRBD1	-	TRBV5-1	TGCGCCAGCAGCGGTACAGGGGCACATAATTCACCCCTCCACTTT	CASSGTGAHNSPLHF
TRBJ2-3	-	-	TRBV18	TGTGCCAGCTCACCCAACAGGGACGCAGATACGCAGTATTTT	CASSPNRDADTQYF
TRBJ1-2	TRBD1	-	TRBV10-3	TGTGCCATCTCGGGGGACAGCAAAATCTATGGCTACACCTTC	CAISGDSKIYGYTF
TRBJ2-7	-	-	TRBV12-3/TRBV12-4	TGTGCCAGCACCCCGGGGGTAACTTACGAGCAGTACTTC	CASTPGVTYEQYF
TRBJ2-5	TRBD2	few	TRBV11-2	TGTGCCAGCAGCTTATTGACTAGCGGGGTTAGGGGGACCCAGTACTTC	CASSLLTSGVRGTQYF
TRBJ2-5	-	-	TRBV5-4	TGTGCCAGCAGCTTTTCAAACCAAGAGACCCAGTACTTC	CASSFSNQETQYF
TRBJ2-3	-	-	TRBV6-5	TGTGCCAGCAGTACCCGGGGACTTCGGGAAGATACGCAGTATTTT	CASSTRGLREDTQYF
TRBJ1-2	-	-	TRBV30	TGTGCCTGGAGTCCACCCACCCAACGGTTGGGAGTCGGCTACACCTTC	CAWSPPTQRLGVGYTF
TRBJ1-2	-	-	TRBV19	TGTGCCAGTAGTACTCCGGGGGGGGCGAACTATGGCTACACCTTC	CASSTPGGANYGYTF
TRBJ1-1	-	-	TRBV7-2	TGTGCCAGCAGCTTAGAGGGGGGGGTTCTTAAAGCTTTCTTT	CASSLEGGVLKAFF
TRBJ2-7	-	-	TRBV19	TGTGCCAGTAGTCCAAGACAGGGGACTACCTACGAGCAGTACTTC	CASSPRQGTTYEQYF
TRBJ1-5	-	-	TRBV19	TGTGCCAGTAGTACGGCCGAGGGGGTTTCCAATCAGCCCCAGCATTTT	CASSTAEGVSNQPQHF
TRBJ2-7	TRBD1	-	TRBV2	TGTGCCAGCAGTGATATTTGGACAGGGGACGAGCAGTACTTC	CASSDIWTGDEQYF
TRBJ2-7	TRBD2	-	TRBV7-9	TGTGCCAGCAGCTCATTCCTAGCGGGGGAACCCTACGAGCAGTACTTC	CASSSFLAGEPYEQYF
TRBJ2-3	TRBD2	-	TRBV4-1	TGCGCCAGCAGCCTATCGAAGGGAGCGGGGGGACGCACAGATACGCAGTATTTT	CASSLSKGAGGRTDTQYF
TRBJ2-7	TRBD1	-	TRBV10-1	TGCGCCAGCAGTGATGTGGACAGGGACCACGAGCAGTACTTC	CASSDVDRDHEQYF
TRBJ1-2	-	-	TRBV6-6	TGTGCCAGCAGTCATCGGGAGTCCCGCCATGGCTACACCTTC	CASSHRESRHGYTF
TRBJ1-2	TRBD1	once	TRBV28	TGTGCCAGCAGGGGCCTCAGACAGGGAGAAGGCTACACCTTC	CASRGLRQGEGYTF
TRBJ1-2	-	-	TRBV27	TGTGCCAGCAGTTTCCAGGGGAATGGTGGCTACACCTTC	CASSFQGNGGYTF
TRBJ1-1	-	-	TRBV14	TGTGCCAGCAGCCCGCTTGGGGGGGACACTGAAGCTTTCTTT	CASSPLGGDTEAFF
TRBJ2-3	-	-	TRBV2	TGTGCCTGCGGGTATTCGGGGGCGCAGTATTTT	CACGYSGAQYF
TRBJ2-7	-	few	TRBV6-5	TGTGCCAGCAGAAACACAGGTATCTCCTACGAGCAGTACTTC	CASRNTGISYEQYF
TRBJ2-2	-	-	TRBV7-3	TGTGCCAGCAGCCCCCAGGGTGGCACCGGGGAGCTGTTTTTT	CASSPQGGTGELFF
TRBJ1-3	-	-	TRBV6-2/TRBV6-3	TGTGCCAGCAGTTATCTTTCTTGGAGTCGGGGCTCTGGAAACACCATATATTTT	CASSYLSWSRGSGNTIYF
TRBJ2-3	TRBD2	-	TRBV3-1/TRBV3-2	TGTGCCAGCAGCCAAGGGCCGACTAGCGGGGGGGCAGATACGCAGTATTTT	CASSQGPTSGGADTQYF
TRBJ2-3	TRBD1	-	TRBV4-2	TGTGCCAGCAGCCAAGATGAGGGGGCAACAGATACGCAGTATTTT	CASSQDEGATDTQYF
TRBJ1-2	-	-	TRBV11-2	TGTGCCAGCAGCTTATTTTCAACAGGGCTTAACTATGGCTACACCTTC	CASSLFSTGLNYGYTF
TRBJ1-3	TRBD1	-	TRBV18	TGTGCCAGCTCGCTGGGACAGGGGACTGGAAACACCATATATTTT	CASSLGQGTGNTIYF
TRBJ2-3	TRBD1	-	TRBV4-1	TGCGCCAGCAGCCAAGATAAGGGCCCGGGACAGGGGGCTCGGGATACGCAGTATTTT	CASSQDKGPGQGARDTQYF
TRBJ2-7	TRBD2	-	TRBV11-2	TGTGCCAGCAGACCCCGCGGACTAGCGGGGGATTACGAGCAGTACTTC	CASRPRGLAGDYEQYF
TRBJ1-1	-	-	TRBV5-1	TGCGCCAGCAGCTTGGAGGGGGTCAACACTGAAGCTTTCTTT	CASSLEGVNTEAFF
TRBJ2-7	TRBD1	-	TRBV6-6	TGTGCCAGCAGTTCTCTCGGGACAGGGAACTCCTACGAGCAGTACTTC	CASSSLGTGNSYEQYF
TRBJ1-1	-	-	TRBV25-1	TGTGCCAGCAGCCCCGGACTAGGCACTGAAGCTTTCTTT	CASSPGLGTEAFF
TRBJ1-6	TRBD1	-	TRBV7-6	TGTGCCAGCAGCTTAGAGGGGGCCGGTAATTCACCCCTCCACTTT	CASSLEGAGNSPLHF